The present T cell receptor (beta chain) was sequenced within a study of T-cell reconstitution after alpha-beta-depleted transplantation in children. It was with unique molecular identifiers that the TCRbeta library was prepared. TCRdb analysed the PCR reads with MiXCR anew, one entry per CDR3 protein. The table includes about 350,000 distinct CDR3 sequences, 13% detected once. The CDR3 consists of 14 residues. In germline, CDR1 is SGHAT, CDR2 FQNNGV. V lost 5 bases, J lost 0 bases, and 11 bases lay in between. The origin of this receptor is a human donor who donated a stem cell graft to a child with Fanconi anemia. The rearrangement uses TRBV11-2 and TRBJ2-7; D uncertain. The sequencing used PBMCs, collected from the stem cell graft. The CDR3 loop reads CASSLEWSSYEQYF. The CDR3 bases are TGTGCCAGCAGCCTTGAATGGAGCTCCTACGAGCAGTACTTC.